This T cell receptor (beta chain) appears in the sequencing data of a study of CD4+ T cells in melanoma. Study conclusions and caveats: A reported correlation linked neoantigen-specific CD4+ T cells to CD8+, macrophage and B cell function.

V shed 5 bases and J shed 4 bases, with 18 bases lying between them. CDR3 length: 15 residues. CDR1 is SGHVS, CDR2 FQNEAQ, per germline. For this clone: The antigen is unknown.

Assay used: immunoSEQ multiplex PCR; TCRdb lists only in-frame clones, some missing. This sample yields about 5,000 clones, of which 55% to 80% are seen a single time; less than 25% belongs to the top ten. This sequence originates from a human donor with melanoma. The V and J genes are TRBV7-8 and TRBJ2-7; D tentatively reads TRBD1 or TRBD2 (5 bases each). Material for sequencing was cells from a culture (not recorded whether cultured in vitro). The CDR3 region has the DNA TGTGCCAGCAGCAATCCCGGGACCGGCTTTTACGAGCAGTACTTC. As protein: CASSNPGTGFYEQYF.